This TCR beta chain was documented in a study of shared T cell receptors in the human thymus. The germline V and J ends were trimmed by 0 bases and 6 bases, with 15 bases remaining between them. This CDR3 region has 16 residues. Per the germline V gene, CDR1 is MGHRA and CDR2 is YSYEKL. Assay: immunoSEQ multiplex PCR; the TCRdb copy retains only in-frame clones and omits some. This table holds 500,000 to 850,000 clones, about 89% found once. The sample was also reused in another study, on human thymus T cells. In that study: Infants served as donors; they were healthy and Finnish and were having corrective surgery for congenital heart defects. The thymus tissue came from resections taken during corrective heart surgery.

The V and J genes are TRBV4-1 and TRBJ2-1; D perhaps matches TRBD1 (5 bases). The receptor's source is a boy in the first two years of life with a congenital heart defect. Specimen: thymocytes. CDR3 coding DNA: TGCGCCAGCAGCCAAGACCCCAGGGAATCGGCCAATGAGCAGTTCTTC. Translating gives CASSQDPRESANEQFF.